These 18 T cell receptor beta chains share one sample of origin, sequenced in a study of control samples from healthy donors and cancer patients. Sequenced by immunoSEQ multiplex PCR; TCRdb stores in-frame clones only, minus some. The sample includes over 110,000 clones, roughly 92% of them seen just once. Sequencing was done on a sample of blood. These receptors all stem from a man aged 25-45 years in good health.

The V and J genes are TRBV7-9 and TRBJ1-4; TRBD1 matches 7 bases. Trimming took 3 bases from V and 3 from J; bases not matched to a gene: 1. Germline V CDR1 and CDR2: SEHNR, FQNEAQ (reference sequence). This CDR3 is 14 amino acids long. CDR3 DNA: TGTGCCAGCAGCTTGGGACAGTCTAATGAAAAACTGTTTTTT. Translated: CASSLGQSNEKLFF.

This clone was seen just once. This chain joins TRBV28 and TRBJ1-2; unclear D gene. Trimming removed 5 bases at V and 5 bases at J, with 21 bases between. Germline values: CDR1 MDHEN, CDR2 SYDVKM. The CDR3 spans 16 residues. The CDR3 spells CASSPTQKKVEYGYTF. For the CDR3, the DNA is TGTGCCAGCAGTCCGACCCAGAAAAAAGTAGAATATGGCTACACCTTC.

The chain links TRBV18 to TRBJ2-1; 7 bases match TRBD1. V lost 5 bases, J lost 8 bases, and 3 bases stayed unmatched. The CDR3 totals 12 residues. Germline V gives CDR1 KGHSH, CDR2 LQKENI. CDR3 sequence reads: CASSDRADEQFF. The DNA for the CDR3 is TGTGCCAGCTCAGACAGGGCCGATGAGCAGTTCTTC.

This clone was seen once. The gene calls are TRBV7-9 and TRBJ1-2, with D possibly matching TRBD1 (6 bases). V was pared by 4 bases and J by 2 bases, with 20 bases between. Germline V gene lookup returns CDR1 SEHNR and CDR2 FQNEAQ (reference sequence). CDR3 length equals 17 residues. Here the CDR3 reads CASSSDKWTVRNYGYTF. DNA for the CDR3: TGTGCCAGCAGCTCAGATAAATGGACAGTGAGGAACTATGGCTACACCTTC.

The V gene is TRBV6-4, the J gene TRBJ2-3; TRBD2 agrees at 12 bases. The CDR3 loop spans 16 amino acids. The V gene end was trimmed by 6 bases and the J gene end by 0 bases; junction bases not matched to a gene: 4. The germline V gene encodes CDR1 MRHNA and CDR2 SNTAGT. The CDR3 loop reads CASSASGGDSTDTQYF. DNA for the CDR3: TGTGCCAGCAGCGCTAGCGGGGGGGATAGCACAGATACGCAGTATTTT.

The gene calls are TRBV7-2 and TRBJ1-5; D unclear. This CDR3 region has 15 residues. Germline V gene data show CDR1 as SGHTA and CDR2 as FQGNSA. V lost 4 bases to trimming and J lost 0 bases, with 10 bases between them. The CDR3 loop is CASSSALNSNQPQHF. The CDR3 DNA reads as TGTGCCAGCAGCTCAGCCTTAAATAGCAATCAGCCCCAGCATTTT.

This chain connects TRBV30 to TRBJ1-3, with TRBD1 as a possible D gene (5 bases). The CDR3 extends over 18 amino acids. The V end lost 5 bases, the J end lost 0 bases, and 23 bases lay between the germline ends. Per the germline V gene, CDR1 is GTSNPN and CDR2 is SVGIG (reference sequence). The CDR3 region is CAWRGFRAGENSGNTIYF. For the CDR3, the DNA is TGTGCCTGGCGGGGGTTCAGGGCGGGGGAAAACTCTGGAAACACCATATATTTT.

This chain joins TRBV9 and TRBJ2-5; 11 bases agree with TRBD2. Germline V gene lookup returns CDR1 SGDLS and CDR2 YYNGEE. The CDR3 has 16 amino acids. V shed 0 bases and J 5 bases; nucleotides not matched to a gene: 6. CDR3 DNA sequence: TGTGCCAGCAGCGTAGAGGTAGCGGGAGGGATGGAGACCCAGTACTTC. Residues: CASSVEVAGGMETQYF.

This chain uses TRBV6-1 with TRBJ2-1; no reliable D call. V lost 7 bases and J lost 5, with 6 bases in between. The CDR3 extends over 11 amino acids. Germline CDR1 MNHNS, CDR2 SASEGT. CDR3 DNA: TGTGCCAGCAATACAAACAATGAGCAGTTCTTC. Translating gives CASNTNNEQFF.

The chain links TRBV19 to TRBJ2-5; possibly TRBD1 or TRBD2 for D (5 bases each). Trimming shortened V by 6 bases and J by 5 bases, and 16 bases separated the two germline ends. Looked up from germline, CDR1 is LNHDA and CDR2 is SQIVND (reference sequence). This CDR3 is built from 14 residues. CDR3 sequence: CASSLQGRGETQYF. CDR3 DNA sequence: TGTGCCAGTAGCCTCCAGGGCCGAGGGGAGACCCAGTACTTC.

The chain couples TRBV6-5 to TRBJ2-7; 8 bases match TRBD1. V was pared by 6 bases and J by 5 bases, with 9 bases of the junction left unmatched. The CDR3 consists of 14 residues. Germline assignment: CDR1 MNHEY and CDR2 SVGAGI. DNA for the CDR3: TGTGCCAGCAGGAAGTCGGGACAGGTCCACGAGCAGTACTTC. Its translation: CASRKSGQVHEQYF.

The chain couples TRBV29-1 to TRBJ1-1; D is uncertain. Trimming removed 4 bases from V and 0 bases from J, with 9 bases in between. CDR1 and CDR2 (germline): SQVTM, ANQGSEA. The CDR3 loop spans 13 amino acids. CDR3 protein: CSVVWGLNTEAFF. CDR3 coding DNA: TGCAGCGTTGTGTGGGGATTGAACACTGAAGCTTTCTTT. Based on the CDR3 plus reference TRBV29-1 and TRBJ1-1, the full variable domain is SAVISQKPSRDICQRGTSLTIQCQVDSQVTMMFWYRQQPGQSLTLIATANQGSEATYESGFVIDKFPISRPNLTFSTLTVSNMSPEDSSIYLCSVVWGLNTEAFFGQGTRLTVV.

V gene TRBV5-6 combines with J gene TRBJ2-3, with 7 bases fitting TRBD1. Trimming at V came to 4 bases and at J to 0 bases, leaving 8 bases not matched to a gene. The CDR3 totals 16 residues. Per germline, CDR1 SGHDT and CDR2 YYEEEE. The CDR3 loop reads CASSRSGQRSTDTQYF. DNA of the CDR3: TGTGCCAGCAGCCGTTCGGGACAGAGAAGCACAGATACGCAGTATTTT.

The J gene is TRBJ2-7, the V gene TRBV27, with unresolved D. The CDR3 covers 17 residues. V gave up 2 bases and J gave up 4 bases, with 21 bases separating them. Germline V gene data show CDR1 as MNHEY and CDR2 as SMNVEV (reference sequence). The CDR3 bases are TGTGCCAGCAGTTTAAATCCGGGCAGTCCTCCTCCTTACGAGCAGTACTTC. Its protein is CASSLNPGSPPPYEQYF.

CDR3 in amino acids: CASSDSGGSATDTQYF. The CDR3 bases are TGTGCCAGCAGTGACTCTGGCGGGAGTGCCACAGATACGCAGTATTTT. J is TRBJ2-3 and V is TRBV6-4; 7 nucleotides align to TRBD2. Germline trimming cut 0 bases from V and 2 bases from J; bases unmatched to any gene: 5. CDR1 MRHNA and CDR2 SNTAGT come from the germline V gene. This CDR3 has 16 residues.

This clone was picked up a small number of times. The chain couples TRBV9 to TRBJ2-3; D is perhaps TRBD1 (6 bases). The V and J ends lost 1 base and 3 bases respectively, with 6 bases between them. Germline CDR1 SGDLS, CDR2 YYNGEE. This CDR3 is built from 13 residues. The CDR3: CASSVQGTDTQYF. The CDR3 bases are TGTGCCAGCAGCGTACAGGGGACAGATACGCAGTATTTT. Using reference TRBV9 and TRBJ2-3 for the parts outside the CDR3, the full variable domain is DSGVTQTPKHLITATGQRVTLRCSPRSGDLSVYWYQQSLDQGLQFLIQYYNGEERAKGNILERFSAQQFPDLHSELNLSSLELGDSALYFCASSVQGTDTQYFGPGTRLTVL.

DNA of the CDR3: TGTGCCAGCAGTCCCCCGTACCAAGAGACCCAGTACTTC. Translation gives CASSPPYQETQYF. The V gene is TRBV2, the J gene TRBJ2-5; D call uncertain. The CDR3 is made up of 13 amino acids. The ends were cut back, 5 bases at V and 0 bases at J, with 7 bases in the middle. Germline loops: CDR1 SNHLY, CDR2 FYNNEI.

This clone showed up just a few times. This chain connects TRBV3-1 (or the pseudogene TRBV3-2) to TRBJ1-2, with TRBD1 identical over 12 bases. Trimming at V came to 3 bases and at J to 7 bases, leaving 6 bases not matched to a gene. Germline values: CDR1 LGHDT, CDR2 YNNKEL (reference sequence). The CDR3 has 15 residues. Here the CDR3 DNA reads TGTGCCAGCAGCCAGGGGACAGGGGGCAATCTTGGCTACACCTTC. Its translation is CASSQGTGGNLGYTF.